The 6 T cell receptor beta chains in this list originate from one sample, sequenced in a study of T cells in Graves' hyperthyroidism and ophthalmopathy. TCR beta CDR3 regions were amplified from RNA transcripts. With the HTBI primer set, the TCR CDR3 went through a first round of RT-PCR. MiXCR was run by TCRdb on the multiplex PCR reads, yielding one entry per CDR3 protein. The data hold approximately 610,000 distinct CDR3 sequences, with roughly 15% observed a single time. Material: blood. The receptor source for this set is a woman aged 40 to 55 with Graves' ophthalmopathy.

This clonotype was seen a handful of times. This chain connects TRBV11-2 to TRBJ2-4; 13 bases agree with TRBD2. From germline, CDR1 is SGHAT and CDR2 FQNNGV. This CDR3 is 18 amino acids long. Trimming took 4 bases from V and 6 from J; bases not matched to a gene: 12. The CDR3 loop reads CASSSSRLAGGGGNIQYF. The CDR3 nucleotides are TGTGCCAGCAGCTCCTCAAGACTAGCGGGGGGCGGAGGAAACATTCAGTACTTC.

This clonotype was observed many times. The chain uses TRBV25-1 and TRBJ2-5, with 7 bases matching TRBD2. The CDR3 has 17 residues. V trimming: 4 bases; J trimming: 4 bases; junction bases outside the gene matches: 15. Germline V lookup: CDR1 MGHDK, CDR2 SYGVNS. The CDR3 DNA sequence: TGTGCCAGCAGTGCTCCCCTGGGGGGGGGAGGGCGAGAGACCCAGTACTTC. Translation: CASSAPLGGGGRETQYF.

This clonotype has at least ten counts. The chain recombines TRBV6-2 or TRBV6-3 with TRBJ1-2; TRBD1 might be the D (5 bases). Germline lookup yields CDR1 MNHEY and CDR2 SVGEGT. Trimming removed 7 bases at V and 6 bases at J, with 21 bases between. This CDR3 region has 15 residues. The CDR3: CASTSRSWRDHGYTF. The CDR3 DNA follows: TGTGCCAGCACCTCAAGGTCGTGGAGGGACCATGGCTACACCTTC.

DNA of the CDR3: TGTGCCAGTACCAGAGGACACAATGAGCAGTTCTTC. The encoded protein is CASTRGHNEQFF. The chain has TRBV19 and TRBJ2-1, with D unclear. The germline CDR1 and CDR2 sequences are LNHDA and SQIVND (reference sequence). This CDR3 has 12 amino acids. V lost 7 bases, J lost 5 bases, and 9 bases lay in between. Using reference TRBV19 and TRBJ2-1 for the parts outside the CDR3, the full variable domain is DGGITQSPKYLFRKEGQNVTLSCEQNLNHDAMYWYRQDPGQGLRLIYYSQIVNDFQKGDIAEGYSVSREKKESFPLTVTSAQKNPTAFYLCASTRGHNEQFFGPGTRLTVL.

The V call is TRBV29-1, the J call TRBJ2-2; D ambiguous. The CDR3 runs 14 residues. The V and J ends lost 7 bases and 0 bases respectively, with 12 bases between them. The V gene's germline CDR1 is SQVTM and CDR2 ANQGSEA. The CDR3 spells CSASAESNTGELFF. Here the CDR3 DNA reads TGCAGCGCGTCGGCGGAGTCGAACACCGGGGAGCTGTTTTTT.

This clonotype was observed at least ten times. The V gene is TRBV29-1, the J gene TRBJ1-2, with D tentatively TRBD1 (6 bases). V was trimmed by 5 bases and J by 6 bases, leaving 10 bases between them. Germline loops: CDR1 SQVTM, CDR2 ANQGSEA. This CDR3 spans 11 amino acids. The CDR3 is CSVTGLDGYTF. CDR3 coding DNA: TGCAGCGTTACAGGGTTGGATGGCTACACCTTC.